One and the same sample provided the 30 T cell receptor beta chains below, sequenced in a study of siplizumab effects on memory and regulatory T cells. Produced via immunoSEQ multiplex PCR; TCRdb's table is partial and in-frame only. This sample has over 80,000 clones, with roughly 90% found just once. Specimen: Tregs sorted from blood. The receptors shown here come from a human donor in good health.

V is TRBV12-5 and J is TRBJ1-1; tentative D call: TRBD1 (6 bases). This CDR3 comprises 14 residues. V lost 6 bases and J 6 bases, leaving 17 bases between the germline ends. Germline loops: CDR1 LGHNT, CDR2 FRNRAP. The CDR3 DNA follows: TGTGCTAGTGGCTCGGGACAAAGCGGTTCTGAAGCTTTCTTT. This translates into CASGSGQSGSEAFF.

The chain uses TRBV2 and TRBJ2-1; 14 bases are a match to TRBD2. V lost 0 bases to trimming and J lost 12 bases; unmatched junction nucleotides: 7. The CDR3 length is 16 residues. Germline CDR1 is SNHLY and CDR2 is FYNNEI. CDR3 in amino acids: CASSEALGLAGVRQFF. The CDR3 bases are TGTGCCAGCAGTGAAGCGTTGGGACTAGCGGGGGTTAGGCAGTTCTTC.

The gene calls are TRBV7-3 and TRBJ2-1, with a possible D match to TRBD2 (6 bases). Germline CDR1 is SGHTA and CDR2 is FQGTGA. V was trimmed by 5 bases and J by 3 bases, leaving 14 bases between them. The CDR3 consists of 15 residues. This CDR3 reads CASSPTTSFYNEQFF. CDR3 nucleotide sequence: TGTGCCAGCAGCCCAACGACTAGTTTCTACAATGAGCAGTTCTTC.

The chain couples TRBV5-1 to TRBJ1-4; 9 bases are a match to TRBD1. Germline CDR1 reads SGHRS; CDR2 reads YFSETQ. The trim removed 0 bases at V and 8 bases at J, leaving 8 bases unmatched. There are 16 residues in the CDR3. CDR3 sequence (DNA): TGCGCCAGCAGCTTGGCCAAGACAGGGGGTGGCGAAAAACTGTTTTTT. It specifies CASSLAKTGGGEKLFF.

J is TRBJ2-5 and V is TRBV5-1; D call uncertain. Trimming pared 0 bases from V and 7 bases from J, leaving 10 bases between. The CDR3 runs 13 residues. CDR1 is SGHRS, CDR2 YFSETQ, per germline. The CDR3 DNA reads TGCGCCAGCAGCTTGGAAGGCGTTCGGACCCAGTACTTC. The encoded protein is CASSLEGVRTQYF.

The chain joins TRBV20-1 to TRBJ2-5; D unresolved. The CDR3 contains 11 residues. Trimming took 6 bases from V and 5 from J, leaving 10 bases between them. Looked up from germline, CDR1 is DFQATT and CDR2 is SNEGSKA (reference sequence). CDR3 sequence: CSATDPETQYF. The CDR3, as DNA: TGCAGTGCCACAGACCCGGAGACCCAGTACTTC.

The chain has TRBV5-1 and TRBJ1-2; no clear D gene. V was pared by 0 bases and J by 4 bases, with 10 bases between. Germline assignment: CDR1 SGHRS and CDR2 YFSETQ. The CDR3 covers 14 residues. CDR3 sequence reads: CASSLGARIYGYTF. The CDR3 DNA sequence: TGCGCCAGCAGCTTGGGCGCCAGGATCTATGGCTACACCTTC.

The V and J genes are TRBV2 and TRBJ2-7; 8 nucleotides agree with TRBD1. Germline CDR1 SNHLY, CDR2 FYNNEI. This CDR3 has 15 amino acids. Trimming cost V 6 bases and J 4 bases; bases outside gene matches: 11. The CDR3 DNA reads TGTGCCAGCAGGCCCAGCCCGGACAGGGCTTACGAGCAGTACTTC. Amino acids: CASRPSPDRAYEQYF. The whole variable domain, filled in from reference TRBV2 and TRBJ2-7, reads EPEVTQTPSHQVTQMGQEVILRCVPISNHLYFYWYRQILGQKVEFLVSFYNNEISEKSEIFDDQFSVERPDGSNFTLKIRSTKLEDSAMYFCASRPSPDRAYEQYFGPGTRLTVT.

V is TRBV10-3 and J is TRBJ2-3, with TRBD2 identical over 9 bases. Germline CDR1 reads ENHRY; CDR2 reads SYGVKD. With V trimmed by 4 bases and J by 4 bases, 9 bases remained unmatched. The CDR3 has 16 amino acids. CDR3 protein: CAISALAKRGADTQYF. DNA for the CDR3: TGTGCCATCAGTGCTCTAGCCAAGCGGGGGGCAGATACGCAGTATTTT.

The rearrangement joins TRBV2 to TRBJ2-7, with 10 bases identical to TRBD1. CDR3 size: 13 residues. Unmatched junction bases numbered 7, after V lost 10 bases and J lost 4 bases. Germline V gene data show CDR1 as SNHLY and CDR2 as FYNNEI. CDR3 coding DNA: TGTGCCACAAGGGGACAGGGGAATTACGAGCAGTACTTC. The encoded protein is CATRGQGNYEQYF. The full variable domain, with the rest looked up from reference TRBV2 and TRBJ2-7, is EPEVTQTPSHQVTQMGQEVILRCVPISNHLYFYWYRQILGQKVEFLVSFYNNEISEKSEIFDDQFSVERPDGSNFTLKIRSTKLEDSAMYFCATRGQGNYEQYFGPGTRLTVT.

The chain is built from TRBV11-2 and TRBJ2-1; possible D gene TRBD2, 6 bases. The germline V gene encodes CDR1 SGHAT and CDR2 FQNNGV. The CDR3 runs to 15 residues. V was pared by 2 bases and J by 2 bases, with 10 bases between. The CDR3 sequence: CASSLRAGTYNEQFF. In nucleotides, the CDR3 is TGTGCCAGCAGCTTAAGGGCGGGAACCTACAATGAGCAGTTCTTC. Combining the CDR3 with reference TRBV11-2 and TRBJ2-1 gives the whole variable domain EAGVAQSPRYKIIEKRQSVAFWCNPISGHATLYWYQQILGQGPKLLIQFQNNGVVDDSQLPKDRFSAERLKGVDSTLKIQPAKLEDSAVYLCASSLRAGTYNEQFFGPGTRLTVL.

The chain carries TRBV19 and TRBJ2-3; D may be TRBD2 (6 bases). V lost 3 bases to trimming and J lost 4 bases, with 11 bases between them. Germline V gives CDR1 LNHDA, CDR2 SQIVND (reference sequence). The CDR3 is 14 residues long. The CDR3 region is CASSIGGRSDTQYF. CDR3 nucleotides: TGTGCCAGTAGTATCGGGGGAAGGTCAGATACGCAGTATTTT.

The chain is built from TRBV4-1 and TRBJ2-7, with D maybe TRBD1 (5 bases). The germline V gene has CDR1 MGHRA and CDR2 YSYEKL. CDR3 size: 16 residues. The V end lost 3 bases, the J end lost 4 bases, and 19 bases lay between the germline ends. CDR3 amino acids: CASSHRRTGDLYEQYF. DNA of the CDR3: TGCGCCAGCAGCCACCGACGAACAGGTGATCTTTACGAGCAGTACTTC.

The chain employs TRBV5-1 and TRBJ2-1; 7 bases map to TRBD2. In germline, CDR1 is SGHRS, CDR2 YFSETQ. This CDR3 is 17 amino acids long. Germline trimming cut 4 bases from V and 4 bases from J; bases unmatched to any gene: 14. CDR3 region: CASSLTPGAGRYNEQFF. CDR3 DNA sequence: TGCGCCAGCAGCCTCACGCCGGGAGCGGGGCGATACAATGAGCAGTTCTTC. The variable domain in full, completed from reference TRBV5-1 and TRBJ2-1, reads KAGVTQTPRYLIKTRGQQVTLSCSPISGHRSVSWYQQTPGQGLQFLFEYFSETQRNKGNFPGRFSGRQFSNSRSEMNVSTLELGDSALYLCASSLTPGAGRYNEQFFGPGTRLTVL.

This clone was recorded once. V usage is TRBV7-2 and J usage is TRBJ2-3, with D perhaps assigned TRBD1 or TRBD2 (5 bases each). Germline CDR1 SGHTA, CDR2 FQGNSA. The CDR3 has 18 residues. Between the trimmed V and J ends, which lost 2 bases and 4 bases, there was a span of 22 bases. In DNA, the CDR3 is TGTGCCAGCAGCTTATCGCAGGGCCTGTCGTTGGGGGCAGATACGCAGTATTTT. The encoded protein is CASSLSQGLSLGADTQYF.

The chain is built from TRBV6-6 and TRBJ1-4, with D perhaps TRBD1 (6 bases). CDR1 is MNHNY and CDR2 is SVGAGI in the germline V gene (reference sequence). The CDR3 has 14 amino acids. Trimming took 8 bases from V and 3 from J, leaving 13 bases between them. The CDR3 bases are TGTGCCAGCGGACGCGGGGGGCCTAATGAAAAACTGTTTTTT. This gives the protein CASGRGGPNEKLFF.

J is TRBJ1-2 and V is TRBV6-5, with TRBD1 matching 7 bases. V dropped 2 bases and J dropped 7; count of bases not matched to a gene: 4. The CDR3 extends over 13 amino acids. In germline, CDR1 is MNHEY, CDR2 SVGAGI. The CDR3 reads CASSYGTESGYTF. In DNA form, the CDR3 reads TGTGCCAGCAGTTACGGGACAGAGAGTGGCTACACCTTC.

The chain is built from TRBV30 and TRBJ1-1; D may be TRBD1 (5 bases). Per germline, CDR1 GTSNPN and CDR2 SVGIG (reference sequence). The CDR3 consists of 13 residues. Trimming removed 4 bases from V and 4 bases from J, with 13 bases in between. CDR3 nucleotides: TGTGCCTGGACCCGGGACCTGGGCACTGAAGCTTTCTTT. Its translation is CAWTRDLGTEAFF.

Here the CDR3 DNA reads TGTGCCACCAGCTATTCGACAGGGGCCTACGAGCAGTACTTC. This gives the protein CATSYSTGAYEQYF. The chain couples TRBV15 to TRBJ2-7, with 8 bases matching TRBD1. After removal of 5 bases from V and 2 bases from J, the junction contained 5 bases not matched to a gene. In germline, CDR1 is LNHNV, CDR2 YYDKDF (reference sequence). The CDR3 loop spans 14 amino acids.

Of note for this clone: One end of the junction does not line up with germline, which may come from a read error. V is TRBV5-1 and J is TRBJ2-5, with TRBD2 as a possible D gene (6 bases). There are 11 residues in the CDR3. Germline V lookup: CDR1 SGHRS, CDR2 YFSETQ. CDR3 loop: CASSRRDSVHF. The CDR3 DNA reads as TGTGCCAGCAGCCGCCGGGACTCCGTGCACTTC.

The rearrangement uses TRBV10-3 and TRBJ1-1; possible D gene TRBD1, 5 bases. The CDR3 sequence is 13 residues long. Trimming stripped 7 bases from V and 4 bases from J, with 13 bases between. CDR1 is ENHRY and CDR2 is SYGVKD in the germline V gene. CDR3 residues: CAINRDGGTEAFF. CDR3 in DNA: TGTGCCATCAACAGAGATGGGGGCACTGAAGCTTTCTTT.

This clone has more than one count but fewer than ten. The rearrangement joins TRBV10-3 to TRBJ2-7, with 10 bases identical to TRBD1. The CDR3 is 15 amino acids. Germline CDR1 reads ENHRY; CDR2 reads SYGVKD. V gave up 7 bases and J gave up 2 bases; unmatched junction bases: 8. CDR3 sequence: CAITGDRGHPYEQYF. CDR3 bases: TGTGCCATCACCGGAGACAGGGGGCACCCCTACGAGCAGTACTTC.

The chain is built from TRBV5-4 and TRBJ1-6, with D possibly TRBD1 on 6 matching bases. This CDR3 has 17 residues. V was trimmed by 4 bases and J by 8 bases, leaving 22 bases between them. Germline CDR1 reads SGHNT; CDR2 reads YYREEE (reference sequence). The CDR3 loop reads CASSRPDRTRGHSPLHF. CDR3 DNA: TGTGCCAGCAGCCGGCCGGACAGAACGAGAGGGCATTCACCCCTCCACTTT.

The chain employs TRBV19 and TRBJ1-2, with D perhaps TRBD1 (6 bases). Looked up from germline, CDR1 is LNHDA and CDR2 is SQIVND (reference sequence). Trimming pared 2 bases from V and 6 bases from J, leaving 10 bases between. The CDR3 consists of 13 residues. CDR3 nucleotides: TGTGCCAGTAGTATACGGGGGCCTCATGGCTACACCTTC. Translated: CASSIRGPHGYTF.

The table lists this clone with a count of one. This chain joins TRBV7-8 and TRBJ2-2, with 10 bases identical to TRBD2. This CDR3 spans 20 amino acids. V shed 4 bases, J shed 0 bases, and the junction held 14 bases outside the gene matches. The germline gives CDR1 SGHVS, CDR2 FQNEAQ. The CDR3 DNA follows: TGTGCCAGCAGCTCAAGGGTAGCGGGGGGATTCCCCTCGAACACCGGGGAGCTGTTTTTT. This translates into CASSSRVAGGFPSNTGELFF.

The genes are TRBV10-1 and TRBJ2-3, with D possibly being TRBD2 (5 bases). CDR3 length: 12 amino acids. Looked up from germline, CDR1 is WNHNN and CDR2 is SYGVQD (reference sequence). Trimming stripped 4 bases from V and 7 bases from J, with 9 bases between. CDR3 protein: CASSVGGNTQYF. DNA for the CDR3: TGCGCCAGCAGTGTCGGAGGAAATACGCAGTATTTT.

This clone came up once. J is TRBJ1-6 and V is TRBV5-1; TRBD1 is a possible D gene (6 bases). This CDR3 contains 15 residues. V was cut by 3 bases and J by 10 bases, with 17 bases left in between. Looked up from germline, CDR1 is SGHRS and CDR2 is YFSETQ. As DNA, the CDR3 is TGCGCCAGCAGCTCCTTGGGGGCGGCGAACTCACCCCTCCACTTT. Its translation: CASSSLGAANSPLHF.

This chain uses TRBV5-1 with TRBJ2-7; 7 positions match TRBD2. Trimming took 2 bases from V and 6 from J; bases not matched to a gene: 8. Germline V lookup: CDR1 SGHRS, CDR2 YFSETQ. The CDR3 length is 14 residues. The DNA for the CDR3 is TGCGCCAGCAGCTTCGGACTAGTGGACGGCGAGCAGTACTTC. Translated: CASSFGLVDGEQYF. The variable domain in full, with the rest retrieved from reference TRBV5-1 and TRBJ2-7, is KAGVTQTPRYLIKTRGQQVTLSCSPISGHRSVSWYQQTPGQGLQFLFEYFSETQRNKGNFPGRFSGRQFSNSRSEMNVSTLELGDSALYLCASSFGLVDGEQYFGPGTRLTVT.

V is TRBV4-3 and J is TRBJ2-7, with 9 bases aligning to TRBD2. CDR1 is LGHNA, CDR2 YSLEER, per germline. This CDR3 is 19 amino acids long. J was trimmed by 3 bases and V by 4 bases; bases with no gene match: 19. The CDR3 region has the DNA TGCGCCAGCAGCCTAGCTGCTGGTGGTAGCGGGGGCCCACTCTACGAGCAGTACTTC. As protein: CASSLAAGGSGGPLYEQYF.

This rearrangement joins TRBV7-3 to TRBJ2-2; 10 nucleotides match TRBD1. From germline, CDR1 is SGHTA and CDR2 FQGTGA. Trimming cost V 4 bases and J 7 bases; bases outside gene matches: 3. This CDR3 has 14 residues. The CDR3 spells CASSSTGGRGELFF. DNA of the CDR3: TGTGCCAGCAGCTCGACAGGGGGCCGCGGGGAGCTGTTTTTT.